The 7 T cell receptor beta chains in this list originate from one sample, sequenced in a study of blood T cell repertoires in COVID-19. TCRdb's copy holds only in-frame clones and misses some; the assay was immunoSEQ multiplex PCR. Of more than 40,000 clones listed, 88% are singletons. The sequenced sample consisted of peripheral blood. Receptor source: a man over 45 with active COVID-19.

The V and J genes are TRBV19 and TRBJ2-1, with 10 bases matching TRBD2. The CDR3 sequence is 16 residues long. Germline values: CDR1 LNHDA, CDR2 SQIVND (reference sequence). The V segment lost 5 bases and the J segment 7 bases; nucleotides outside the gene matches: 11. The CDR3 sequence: CASSSNSGGPGNEQFF. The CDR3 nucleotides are TGTGCCAGTAGTTCAAATAGCGGGGGGCCAGGGAATGAGCAGTTCTTC.

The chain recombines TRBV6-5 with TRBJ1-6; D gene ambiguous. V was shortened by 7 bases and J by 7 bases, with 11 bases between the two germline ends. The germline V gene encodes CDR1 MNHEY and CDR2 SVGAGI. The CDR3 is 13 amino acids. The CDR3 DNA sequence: TGTGCCAGCAAAATAGATCCCAATTCACCCCTCCACTTT. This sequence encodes CASKIDPNSPLHF.

The CDR3 loop is CASSAGSVETDTQYF. The CDR3 DNA follows: TGTGCCAGCAGCGCGGGGAGCGTAGAGACCGATACGCAGTATTTT. The J gene is TRBJ2-3, the V gene TRBV9; tentatively, D is TRBD2 (5 bases). With 3 bases removed from V and 6 bases from J, the gap between germline ends came to 17 bases. The CDR3 totals 15 residues. Germline V gene lookup returns CDR1 SGDLS and CDR2 YYNGEE.

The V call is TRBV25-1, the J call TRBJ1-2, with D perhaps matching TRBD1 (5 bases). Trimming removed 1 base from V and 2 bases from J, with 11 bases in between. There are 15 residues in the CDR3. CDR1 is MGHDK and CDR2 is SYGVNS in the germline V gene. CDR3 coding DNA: TGTGCCAGCAGTGAATTAGGGCAGGGAAACTATGGCTACACCTTC. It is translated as CASSELGQGNYGYTF.

CDR3 nucleotides: TGTGCCAGCAGCAAAGCACAGGTCGATCGTACTAATGAAAAACTGTTTTTT. Its translation is CASSKAQVDRTNEKLFF. V and J are TRBV21-1 and TRBJ1-4; the table's D call of TRBD1 was not tested on the DNA. TRBV21-1 is marked as a pseudogene. The CDR3 has 17 amino acids.

Here the CDR3 DNA reads TGTGCCAGCAGGGACAGGTTCACAGATACGCAGTATTTT. Translated, it gives CASRDRFTDTQYF. The chain links TRBV6-5 to TRBJ2-3; 7 nucleotides align to TRBD1. Unmatched junction bases numbered 2, after V lost 6 bases and J lost 2 bases. CDR3 length: 13 amino acids. CDR1 is MNHEY and CDR2 is SVGAGI in the germline V gene.

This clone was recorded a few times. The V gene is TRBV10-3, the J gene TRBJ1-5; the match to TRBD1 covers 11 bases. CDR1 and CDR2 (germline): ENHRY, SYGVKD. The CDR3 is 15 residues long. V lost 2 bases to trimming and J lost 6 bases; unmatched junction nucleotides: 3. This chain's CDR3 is CAISEVGTGGQPQHF. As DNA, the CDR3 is TGTGCCATCAGTGAGGTAGGGACAGGGGGTCAGCCCCAGCATTTT.